The 14 T cell receptor beta chains below were found in one sample sequenced in a study of T-cell reconstitution after alpha-beta-depleted transplantation in children. Preparing the TCRbeta library involved the use of unique molecular identifiers. MiXCR, applied by TCRdb to the PCR reads, yields one record per CDR3 protein. The top ten clones hold 28% of a sample with about 980,000 distinct CDR3 sequences, about 30% of them seen once. This material consisted of PBMCs, mostly from graft donor cells, taken 360 days after TCRalphabeta/CD19-depleted stem cell transplant. These receptors were taken from a boy under two years old who had a stem cell transplant for SCID, so the T cells may come from the graft donor.

This clonotype has just a few counts. CDR3 protein: CASSLYRRVEQYF. CDR3 in DNA: TGTGCCAGCAGCTTGTACAGGAGGGTCGAGCAGTACTTC. This chain joins TRBV5-6 and TRBJ2-7; a weak D match, TRBD2 (6 bases). Trimming took off 1 base at V and 6 bases at J, with 11 bases between the two ends. There are 13 residues in the CDR3. Germline CDR1 SGHDT, CDR2 YYEEEE.

CDR3 sequence reads: CASSLGTGVPGELFF. The CDR3 nucleotides are TGTGCCAGCAGCCTCGGGACAGGGGTTCCCGGGGAGCTGTTTTTT. V is TRBV28 and J is TRBJ2-2; the match to TRBD1 covers 10 bases. V lost 6 bases to trimming and J lost 6 bases; unmatched junction nucleotides: 7. The CDR3 loop spans 15 amino acids. Germline V gene lookup returns CDR1 MDHEN and CDR2 SYDVKM.

V is TRBV5-1 and J is TRBJ2-1; D is unclear. The V end lost 6 bases, the J end lost 7 bases, and 14 bases lay between the germline ends. The CDR3 spans 13 residues. CDR1 and CDR2 (germline): SGHRS, YFSETQ. The CDR3 DNA reads TGCGCCAGCACCCATTCGAAAGGGAATGAGCAGTTCTTC. Encoded protein: CASTHSKGNEQFF.

The chain joins TRBV11-2 to TRBJ2-3, with TRBD1 identical over 8 bases. Germline-derived CDR1 and CDR2 are SGHAT and FQNNGV. Trimming at V came to 5 bases and at J to 2 bases, leaving 12 bases not matched to a gene. This CDR3 is built from 17 residues. In nucleotides, the CDR3 is TGTGCCAGCAGCCTCGGAACAGGGGGTGGGCACACAGATACGCAGTATTTT. Translating gives CASSLGTGGGHTDTQYF.

The CDR3 coding sequence is TGTGCCAGCTCTATAGGACTAGCGGCGAGGGAGACCCAGTACTTC. Amino acids: CASSIGLAARETQYF. V and J are TRBV12-3 or TRBV12-4 and TRBJ2-5; 10 bases agree with TRBD2. This CDR3 region has 15 residues. V gave up 8 bases and J gave up 5 bases; unmatched junction bases: 11.

V is TRBV15 and J is TRBJ2-1; 8 bases fit TRBD1. The germline V gene encodes CDR1 LNHNV and CDR2 YYDKDF (reference sequence). The CDR3 is made up of 22 amino acids. J lost 0 bases, V lost 0 bases, and 19 bases had no gene match. The CDR3 spells CATSRDMGYRGRGQYSYNEQFF. DNA for the CDR3: TGTGCCACCAGCAGAGATATGGGATACCGTGGCAGGGGGCAATACTCCTACAATGAGCAGTTCTTC.

The chain employs TRBV5-1 and TRBJ2-4, with 9 bases aligning to TRBD1. The CDR3 consists of 15 residues. Trimming cost V 0 bases and J 6 bases; bases outside gene matches: 4. The germline CDR1 and CDR2 sequences are SGHRS and YFSETQ. As DNA, the CDR3 is TGCGCCAGCAGCTTGGACGGGACAGGGCGAAACATTCAGTACTTC. Protein product: CASSLDGTGRNIQYF.

This sequence joins TRBV12-3 or TRBV12-4 and TRBJ2-5; 10 bases align to TRBD1. This CDR3 spans 15 amino acids. V shed 5 bases, J shed 6 bases, and the junction held 9 bases outside the gene matches. CDR3 sequence: CASSTSRDRGQTQYF. In DNA, the CDR3 is TGTGCCAGCAGTACCTCCCGGGACAGGGGACAGACCCAGTACTTC.

This clonotype was counted between two and nine times. The chain is built from TRBV3-1 and TRBJ2-2; tentative D call: TRBD1 (6 bases). This CDR3 is 15 amino acids long. Deletions cut 3 bases from V and 4 bases from J, with 12 bases between. Looked up from germline, CDR1 is LGHDT and CDR2 is YNNKEL (reference sequence). This chain's CDR3 is CASSQSQGSTGELFF. CDR3 nucleotides: TGTGCCAGCAGCCAGTCCCAGGGGAGCACCGGGGAGCTGTTTTTT.

This chain uses TRBV20-1 with TRBJ2-3; D is unclear. Between the trimmed V and J ends, which lost 3 bases and 6 bases, there was a span of 10 bases. Germline V gives CDR1 DFQATT, CDR2 SNEGSKA (reference sequence). CDR3 length: 12 amino acids. The CDR3 sequence is CSASPSSDTQYF. DNA for the CDR3: TGCAGTGCTAGCCCGTCTTCGGATACGCAGTATTTT.

The chain has TRBV9 and TRBJ2-1; D gene uncertain. The ends were cut back, 3 bases at V and 1 base at J, with 14 bases in the middle. This CDR3 is built from 16 residues. Germline CDR1 reads SGDLS; CDR2 reads YYNGEE. CDR3 nucleotides: TGTGCCAGCAGCGCGGATGTGAAGCAGTCCTACAATGAGCAGTTCTTC. This translates into CASSADVKQSYNEQFF.

The rearrangement joins TRBV14 to TRBJ1-5; 7 bases agree with TRBD1. The germline V gene encodes CDR1 SGHDN and CDR2 FVKESK. J was trimmed by 7 bases and V by 6 bases; bases with no gene match: 15. The CDR3 has 16 amino acids. The CDR3 nucleotides read TGTGCCAGCAGTACTATTTACCCAGGGGGTAGACAGCCCCAGCATTTT. This sequence encodes CASSTIYPGGRQPQHF.

The CDR3 region has the DNA TGTGCCAGCAGTCCTGCCGGACGGAATAGCTACGAGCAGTACTTC. Its translation: CASSPAGRNSYEQYF. V is TRBV6-2 or TRBV6-3 and J is TRBJ2-7; D is ambiguous. The V end lost 5 bases, the J end lost 3 bases, and 17 bases lay between the germline ends. Looked up from germline, CDR1 is MNHEY and CDR2 is SVGEGT. The CDR3 is 15 residues long.

V usage is TRBV6-1 and J usage is TRBJ1-2; TRBD1 matches 7 bases. Germline V CDR1 and CDR2: MNHNS, SASEGT. Trimming removed 7 bases from V and 8 bases from J; junction bases left unmatched: 13. This CDR3 spans 14 amino acids. This CDR3 is CASTHTEGARGYTF. In DNA, the CDR3 is TGTGCCAGCACCCACACCGAGGGGGCGCGGGGCTACACCTTC.